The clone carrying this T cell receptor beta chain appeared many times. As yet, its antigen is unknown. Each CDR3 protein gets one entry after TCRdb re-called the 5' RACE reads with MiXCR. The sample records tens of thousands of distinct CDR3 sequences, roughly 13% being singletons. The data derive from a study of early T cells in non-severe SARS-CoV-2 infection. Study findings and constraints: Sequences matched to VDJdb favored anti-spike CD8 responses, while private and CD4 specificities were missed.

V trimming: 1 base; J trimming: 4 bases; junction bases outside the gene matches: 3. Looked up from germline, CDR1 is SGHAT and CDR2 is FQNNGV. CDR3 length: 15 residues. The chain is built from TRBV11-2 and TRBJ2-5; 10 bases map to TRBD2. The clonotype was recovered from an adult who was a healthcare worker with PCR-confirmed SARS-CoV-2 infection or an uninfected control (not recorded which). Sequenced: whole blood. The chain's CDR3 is CASSLASGGGETQYF. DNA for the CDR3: TGTGCCAGCAGCTTAGCTAGCGGGGGTGGAGAGACCCAGTACTTC.